A single sample gave rise to the 18 T cell receptor beta chains below, sequenced in a study of T cell responses to AZD1222 COVID-19 vaccine. Sequencing was performed with immunoSEQ multiplex PCR; in TCRdb, only in-frame clones are kept and a portion is missing. Here the sample spans 150,000 to 200,000 clones, about 93% being singletons. The material sequenced was peripheral blood, taken on day 0 of AZD1222 vaccination. The receptors originated from an adult in good health.

The rearrangement uses TRBV9 and TRBJ1-5; D may be TRBD1 (5 bases). This CDR3 has 14 residues. V lost 0 bases and J lost 6, with 10 bases in between. Germline V gene lookup returns CDR1 SGDLS and CDR2 YYNGEE. Written as DNA, the CDR3 is TGTGCCAGCAGCGTAGAGTCGGGGCGTCAGCCCCAGCATTTT. Protein product: CASSVESGRQPQHF. Based on the CDR3 plus reference TRBV9 and TRBJ1-5, the full variable domain is DSGVTQTPKHLITATGQRVTLRCSPRSGDLSVYWYQQSLDQGLQFLIQYYNGEERAKGNILERFSAQQFPDLHSELNLSSLELGDSALYFCASSVESGRQPQHFGDGTRLSIL.

This sequence joins TRBV6-5 and TRBJ2-1; D is ambiguous. This CDR3 spans 13 amino acids. CDR1 is MNHEY, CDR2 SVGAGI, per germline. V lost 10 bases, J lost 8 bases, and 18 bases lay in between. The CDR3 loop reads CATAPRALDEQFF. In DNA form, the CDR3 reads TGTGCCACCGCTCCCCGGGCGTTAGATGAGCAGTTCTTC.

The V call is TRBV6-5, the J call TRBJ2-7, with D perhaps matching TRBD1 or TRBD2 (5 bases each). CDR1 and CDR2 from the germline V gene are MNHEY and SVGAGI. CDR3 length: 13 residues. Trimming left V 6 bases short and J 6 bases short, with 15 bases between. The CDR3 region is CASRRGVGGEQYF. The CDR3 DNA reads as TGTGCCAGCAGAAGGGGAGTGGGCGGCGAGCAGTACTTC.

The DNA of the CDR3 is TGTGCCAGCAGTACTGCTAGCGGGCCTCTCTACGAGCAGTACTTC. This gives the protein CASSTASGPLYEQYF. The rearrangement joins TRBV6-5 to TRBJ2-7; 8 bases match TRBD2. Germline lookup yields CDR1 MNHEY and CDR2 SVGAGI. This CDR3 has 15 amino acids. Losses at the gene ends were 5 bases for V and 3 bases for J; bases not matched to a gene: 9.

This sequence joins TRBV14 and TRBJ1-4, with no clear D. This CDR3 contains 15 residues. V was trimmed by 4 bases and J by 0 bases, leaving 9 bases between them. Germline CDR1 and CDR2: SGHDN and FVKESK. The CDR3 nucleotides read TGTGCCAGCAGCCCCCGCAGAACAACTAATGAAAAACTGTTTTTT. Its protein product is CASSPRRTTNEKLFF.

The V call is TRBV6-6, the J call TRBJ2-1; D is undetermined. V shed 2 bases and J shed 0 bases, with 11 bases lying between them. The CDR3 spans 16 residues. Germline lookup yields CDR1 MNHNY and CDR2 SVGAGI (reference sequence). CDR3 protein: CASSYPRSLSYNEQFF. The CDR3 DNA reads TGTGCCAGCAGTTACCCGCGCTCCCTCTCCTACAATGAGCAGTTCTTC.

This clone has a handful of counts. This rearrangement joins TRBV2 to TRBJ1-6, with D maybe TRBD1 (6 bases). The V end lost 5 bases, the J end lost 14 bases, and 13 bases lay between the germline ends. CDR1 and CDR2 from the germline V gene are SNHLY and FYNNEI. The CDR3 consists of 12 residues. CDR3 bases: TGTGCCAGCAGTCTAACAGGGTCTTCCCTCCACTTT. Protein: CASSLTGSSLHF. Complete variable domain (other parts from reference TRBV2 and TRBJ1-6): EPEVTQTPSHQVTQMGQEVILRCVPISNHLYFYWYRQILGQKVEFLVSFYNNEISEKSEIFDDQFSVERPDGSNFTLKIRSTKLEDSAMYFCASSLTGSSLHFGNGTRLTVT.

The J gene is TRBJ1-1, the V gene TRBV7-6; 7 bases fit TRBD1. The V gene's germline CDR1 is SGHVS and CDR2 FNYEAQ. V gave up 3 bases and J gave up 14 bases; unmatched junction bases: 15. The CDR3 runs 14 residues. CDR3 DNA sequence: TGTGCCAGCAGCTTGGGACAGAAAGGGGAAGTAGAATTCTTT. It is translated as CASSLGQKGEVEFF.

The rearrangement links TRBV27 to TRBJ1-6; D remains unclear. The CDR3 consists of 15 residues. V was cut by 0 bases and J by 8 bases, with 11 bases left in between. The germline CDR1 and CDR2 sequences are MNHEY and SMNVEV (reference sequence). The CDR3 loop reads CASSLSWEPDSPLHF. DNA for the CDR3: TGTGCCAGCAGTTTATCTTGGGAGCCTGATTCACCCCTCCACTTT.

J is TRBJ1-2 and V is TRBV7-9, with D perhaps TRBD1 (6 bases). Per germline, CDR1 SEHNR and CDR2 FQNEAQ (reference sequence). This CDR3 has 12 residues. With 6 bases removed from V and 6 bases from J, the gap between germline ends came to 11 bases. The CDR3 loop is CASRQGSDGYTF. The CDR3 DNA is TGTGCCAGCAGACAGGGAAGCGATGGCTACACCTTC.

V is TRBV29-1 and J is TRBJ1-5; tentative D call: TRBD1 (5 bases). Per germline, CDR1 SQVTM and CDR2 ANQGSEA. The CDR3 contains 12 residues. Trimming left V 6 bases short and J 3 bases short, with 9 bases between. The CDR3 loop reads CSVTGPNQPQHF. The CDR3 DNA follows: TGCAGCGTAACAGGTCCCAATCAGCCCCAGCATTTT.

This clone appeared a single time. The V call is TRBV4-2, the J call TRBJ1-2, with 10 bases fitting TRBD1. V dropped 0 bases and J dropped 8; count of bases not matched to a gene: 9. From germline, CDR1 is LGHNA and CDR2 YNFKEQ. There are 16 residues in the CDR3. As DNA, the CDR3 is TGTGCCAGCAGCCAAGAAGGGACGGGACAGGGGAGCGGCTACACCTTC. It specifies CASSQEGTGQGSGYTF.

The rearrangement links TRBV7-8 to TRBJ2-3; no definite D call. The V end lost 3 bases, the J end lost 3 bases, and 10 bases lay between the germline ends. The CDR3 totals 14 residues. The germline gives CDR1 SGHVS, CDR2 FQNEAQ. In DNA form, the CDR3 reads TGTGCCAGCAGCTTGGTGTACGGAACAGATACGCAGTATTTT. Encoded protein: CASSLVYGTDTQYF. Combining the CDR3 with reference TRBV7-8 and TRBJ2-3 gives the whole variable domain GAGVSQSPRYKVAKRGQDVALRCDPISGHVSLFWYQQALGQGPEFLTYFQNEAQLDKSGLPSDRFFAERPEGSVSTLKIQRTQQEDSAVYLCASSLVYGTDTQYFGPGTRLTVL.

V gene TRBV9 combines with J gene TRBJ1-3; TRBD1 is a possible D gene (5 bases). The V gene lost 4 bases and the J gene lost 0 bases, with 14 bases spanning the gap. The V gene's germline CDR1 is SGDLS and CDR2 YYNGEE. The CDR3 extends over 16 amino acids. CDR3 region: CASSLQRGDSGNTIYF. The CDR3 nucleotides read TGTGCCAGCAGCCTTCAAAGAGGGGACTCTGGAAACACCATATATTTT.

This rearrangement joins TRBV20-1 to TRBJ2-5; TRBD2 might be the D (5 bases). Germline V gene sequence: CDR1 DFQATT, CDR2 SNEGSKA (reference sequence). This CDR3 comprises 14 residues. V was shortened by 3 bases and J by 2 bases, with 13 bases between the two germline ends. This CDR3 is CSASRPGSQETQYF. DNA for the CDR3: TGCAGTGCTAGTAGACCTGGGAGTCAAGAGACCCAGTACTTC.

The chain is built from TRBV7-6 and TRBJ2-1; a weak D match, TRBD2 (6 bases). The CDR3 length is 15 residues. Trimming stripped 0 bases from V and 5 bases from J, with 11 bases between. The V gene's germline CDR1 is SGHVS and CDR2 FNYEAQ. The CDR3 loop is CASSLAMGLNNEQFF. In nucleotides, the CDR3 is TGTGCCAGCAGCTTAGCGATGGGACTTAACAATGAGCAGTTCTTC. Together with reference TRBV7-6 and TRBJ2-1, the CDR3 gives the full variable domain: GAGVSQSPRYKVTKRGQDVALRCDPISGHVSLYWYRQALGQGPEFLTYFNYEAQQDKSGLPNDRFSAERPEGSISTLTIQRTEQRDSAMYRCASSLAMGLNNEQFFGPGTRLTVL.

This chain connects TRBV18 to TRBJ1-1, with D unresolved. Germline lookup yields CDR1 KGHSH and CDR2 LQKENI. The CDR3 totals 13 residues. V lost 1 base to trimming and J lost 3 bases, with 6 bases between them. The CDR3, as DNA: TGTGCCAGCTCACCACGCCGGGACACTGAAGCTTTCTTT. Translated: CASSPRRDTEAFF.

This clone was seen only once. This chain uses TRBV14 with TRBJ1-1; TRBD1 might be the D (6 bases). The germline V gene has CDR1 SGHDN and CDR2 FVKESK. V lost 4 bases and J lost 1, with 10 bases in between. The CDR3 has 14 residues. The DNA of the CDR3 is TGTGCCAGCAGCCTCCGGACAGCGAACACTGAAGCTTTCTTT. It specifies CASSLRTANTEAFF.